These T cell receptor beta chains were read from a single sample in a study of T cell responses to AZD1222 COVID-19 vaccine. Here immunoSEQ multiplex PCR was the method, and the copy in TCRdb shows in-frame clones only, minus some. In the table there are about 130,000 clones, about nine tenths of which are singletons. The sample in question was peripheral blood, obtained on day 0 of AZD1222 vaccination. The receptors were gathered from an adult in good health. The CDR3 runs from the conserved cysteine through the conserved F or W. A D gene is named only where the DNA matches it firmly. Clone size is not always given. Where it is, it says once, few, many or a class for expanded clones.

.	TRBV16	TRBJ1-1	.	TGTGCCAGCAGCCAACCGGAAGGCACTGAAGCTTTCTTT	CASSQPEGTEAFF
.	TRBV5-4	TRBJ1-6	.	TGTGCCAGCAGCAGGACGGGGAATTCACCCCTCCACTTT	CASSRTGNSPLHF
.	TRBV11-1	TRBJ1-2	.	TGTGCCAGCAGCTTTAGTAGTGGGGGGAGCGGCGGCTACACCTTC	CASSFSSGGSGGYTF
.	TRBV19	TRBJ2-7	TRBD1	TGTGCCAGTAGTTATAAAAGGGACAGGGGCCTTCACTACGAGCAGTACTTC	CASSYKRDRGLHYEQYF
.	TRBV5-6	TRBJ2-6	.	TGTGCCAGCAGCATGAGGGGGTCGGGGGCCAACGTCCTGACTTTC	CASSMRGSGANVLTF
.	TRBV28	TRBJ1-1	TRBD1	TGTGCCAGCAGGGGGGACAGGAGCCCCCCTATGAACACTGAAGCTTTCTTT	CASRGDRSPPMNTEAFF
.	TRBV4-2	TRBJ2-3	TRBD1	TGTGCCAGCAGCCTGAGGGGACAGGGGATGACAGATACGCAGTATTTT	CASSLRGQGMTDTQYF
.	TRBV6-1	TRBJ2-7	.	TGTGCCAGCAGTGAAGAAGGTTGGTTCGGGGGGCCCTACGAGCAGTACTTC	CASSEEGWFGGPYEQYF
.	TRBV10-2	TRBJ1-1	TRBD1	TGCGCCAGCAGCGAAACAGGGGCCTTCAACATGAACACTGAAGCTTTCTTT	CASSETGAFNMNTEAFF
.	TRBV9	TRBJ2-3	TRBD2	TGTGCCAGCAGCGTCACAACTAGCGGGGGGCAAACTAGCACAGATACGCAGTATTTT	CASSVTTSGGQTSTDTQYF
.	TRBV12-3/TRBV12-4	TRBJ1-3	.	TGTGCCACCCAGGCCAGCTCTGGAAACACCATATATTTT	CATQASSGNTIYF
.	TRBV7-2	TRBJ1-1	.	TGTGCCAGCAGTAGGGAACCAGCGAACACTGAAGCTTTCTTT	CASSREPANTEAFF
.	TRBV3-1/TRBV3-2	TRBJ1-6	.	TGTGCCAGCAGCCAAGGAGTTTTCGAGAATTCACCCCTCCACTTT	CASSQGVFENSPLHF
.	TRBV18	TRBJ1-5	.	TGTGCCAGCTCACCTTCTTCCGGGAATCAGCCCCAGCATTTT	CASSPSSGNQPQHF
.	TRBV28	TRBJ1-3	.	TGTGCCAGCAGCAGAAACACCATATATTTT	CASSRNTIYF
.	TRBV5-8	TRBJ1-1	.	TGTGCCAGCTCACGACACGGGGCACTCACTGAAGCTTTCTTT	CASSRHGALTEAFF
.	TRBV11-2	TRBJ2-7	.	TGTGCCAGCAGCTTAGTTACTGGGGGCCTACCCGGCGAGCAGTACTTC	CASSLVTGGLPGEQYF
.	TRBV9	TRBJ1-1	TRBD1	TGTGCCAGCAGCGTGACAGGGGGATGGAACACTGAAGCTTTCTTT	CASSVTGGWNTEAFF
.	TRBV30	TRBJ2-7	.	TGTGCCTGGAGTCTAGTCGGAGTTGCGTCCTACGAGCAGTACTTC	CAWSLVGVASYEQYF
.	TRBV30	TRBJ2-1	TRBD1	TGTGCCTGGACCCCCGGGACAGGGTTCTACAATGAGCAGTTCTTC	CAWTPGTGFYNEQFF
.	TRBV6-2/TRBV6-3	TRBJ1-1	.	TGTGCCAGCAGTTACTTTCGCCCTGAGTGGGGTAGGGACACTGAAGCTTTCTTT	CASSYFRPEWGRDTEAFF
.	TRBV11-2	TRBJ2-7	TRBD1	TGTGCCAGCAGCTCACGACGAAACCGGGACAGGGGACACGAGCAGTACTTC	CASSSRRNRDRGHEQYF
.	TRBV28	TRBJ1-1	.	TGTGCCAGCAGCTATCCACCGGGACGCGGGAACACTGAAGCTTTCTTT	CASSYPPGRGNTEAFF
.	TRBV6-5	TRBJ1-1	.	TGTGCCAGCAGGGGGGACGTTTCGCTCGAAGCTTTCTTT	CASRGDVSLEAFF
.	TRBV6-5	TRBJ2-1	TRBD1	TGTGCCAGCAGTTACACCTTAGGGACAGTCAGCGAGCAGTTCTTC	CASSYTLGTVSEQFF
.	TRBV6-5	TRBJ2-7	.	TGTGCCACCGAAGGGGTAGGGCACGAGCAGTACTTC	CATEGVGHEQYF
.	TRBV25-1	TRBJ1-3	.	TGTGCCAGCAGTGAATATAGGTCCGGCAGGTTTGGAAACACCATATATTTT	CASSEYRSGRFGNTIYF
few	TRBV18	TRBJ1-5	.	TGTGCCAGCTCACCCCGACAGGGCAATCAGCCCCAGCATTTT	CASSPRQGNQPQHF
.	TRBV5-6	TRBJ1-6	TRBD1	TGTGCCAGCAGCTTGCAGGGGGCTAACTATAATTCACCCCTCCACTTT	CASSLQGANYNSPLHF
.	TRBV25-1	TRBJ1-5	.	TGTGCCCAACGGAGGCCCCAGCATTTT	CAQRRPQHF
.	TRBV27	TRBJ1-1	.	TGTGCCAGCAGTTTTGTATTAGACACTGAAGCTTTCTTT	CASSFVLDTEAFF
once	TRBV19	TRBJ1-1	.	TGTGCCAGTAGTATAGGGGTAGGGCAGACGGCTGAAGCTTTCTTT	CASSIGVGQTAEAFF
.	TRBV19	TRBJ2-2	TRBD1	TGTGCCAGTAGCGGGACAGCAATCACCGGGGAGCTGTTTTTT	CASSGTAITGELFF
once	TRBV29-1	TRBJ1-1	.	TGCAGCGGCACCTGGGAGGGGAACACTGAAGCTTTCTTT	CSGTWEGNTEAFF
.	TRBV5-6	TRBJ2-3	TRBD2	TGTGCCAGCAGCTTGGAGACGACTAGCGGGGTTACAGATACGCAGTATTTT	CASSLETTSGVTDTQYF
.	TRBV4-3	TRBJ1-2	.	TGCGCCAGCAGCCCTTCGGAGCGGAGGAACTATGGCTACACCTTC	CASSPSERRNYGYTF
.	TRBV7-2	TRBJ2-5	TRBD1	TGTGCCAGCAGCTTAGGAGGGACAGGGGAGACCCAGTACTTC	CASSLGGTGETQYF
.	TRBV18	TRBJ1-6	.	TGTGCCACCGCGGGGGCGGCCAAAGATAATTCACCCCTCCACTTT	CATAGAAKDNSPLHF
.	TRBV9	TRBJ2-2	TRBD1	TGTGCCAGCAGCGTAGTTGCGTACAGGGGTGGACTCACCGGGGAGCTGTTTTTT	CASSVVAYRGGLTGELFF
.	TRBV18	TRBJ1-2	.	TGTGCCAGCTCGAGAGACAGTAACTATGGCTACACCTTC	CASSRDSNYGYTF
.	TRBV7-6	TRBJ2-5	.	TGTGCCAGCAGCTTAATCTCTCAAAGGGAGACCCAGTACTTC	CASSLISQRETQYF
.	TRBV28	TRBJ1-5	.	TGTGCCAGCAGTTTGACGGGTTCTTTTAGCAATCAGCCCCAGCATTTT	CASSLTGSFSNQPQHF
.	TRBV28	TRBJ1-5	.	TGTGCCAGCAGTTTGGCTCTCCAGCCCCAGCATTTT	CASSLALQPQHF
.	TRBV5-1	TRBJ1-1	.	TGCGCCAGCAGCTTGTCCACGGGATTTTTTGAAGCTTTCTTT	CASSLSTGFFEAFF
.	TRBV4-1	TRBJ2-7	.	TGCGCCAGCAGCCCACTAGGAACGGGCTCCGAGCAGTACTTC	CASSPLGTGSEQYF
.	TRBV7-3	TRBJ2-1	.	TGTGCCAGCAGCTTAATCGGGGGCTCCTACAATGAGCAGTTCTTC	CASSLIGGSYNEQFF
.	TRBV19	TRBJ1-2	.	TGTGCCAGTACCACTGGAGGAGGGTTAGACTATGGCTACACCTTC	CASTTGGGLDYGYTF
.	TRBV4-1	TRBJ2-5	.	TGCGCCAGCAGCCCCGGATTCCAAGAGACCCAGTACTTC	CASSPGFQETQYF
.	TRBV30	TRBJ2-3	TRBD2	TGTGCCTGGAGCCCCGCTAGCGGGGTCACAGATACGCAGTATTTT	CAWSPASGVTDTQYF
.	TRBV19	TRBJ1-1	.	TGTGCCAGTAGTATAAGCCTAATGAACACTGAAGCTTTCTTT	CASSISLMNTEAFF
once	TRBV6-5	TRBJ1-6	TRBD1	TGTGCCAGCAGTTTTACAGGGGCTAATTCACCCCTCCACTTT	CASSFTGANSPLHF
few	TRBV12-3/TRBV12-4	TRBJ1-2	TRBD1	TGTGCCAGCAGCACCGGGACAGTCTATGGCTACACCTTC	CASSTGTVYGYTF
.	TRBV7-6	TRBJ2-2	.	TGTGCCAGCATCCCTACGGGTAACACCGGGGAGCTGTTTTTT	CASIPTGNTGELFF
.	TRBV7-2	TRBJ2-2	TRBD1	TGTGCCAGCAGCTTAACCCAGGGGGCGGGCACCGGGGAGCTGTTTTTT	CASSLTQGAGTGELFF
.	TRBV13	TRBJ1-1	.	TGTGCCAGCAGCGGGGAGGGACGGAACACTGAAGCTTTCTTT	CASSGEGRNTEAFF
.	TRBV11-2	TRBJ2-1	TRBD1	TGTGCCAGCAGCCCGACAGGGATTTTGCATGAGCAGTTCTTC	CASSPTGILHEQFF
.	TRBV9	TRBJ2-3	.	TGTGCCAGCAGCGTAGCTATCGATACGCAGTATTTT	CASSVAIDTQYF
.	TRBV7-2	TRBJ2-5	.	TGTGCCAGCAGCTTAGGGGGCGGGCGCAGTCAAGAGACCCAGTACTTC	CASSLGGGRSQETQYF